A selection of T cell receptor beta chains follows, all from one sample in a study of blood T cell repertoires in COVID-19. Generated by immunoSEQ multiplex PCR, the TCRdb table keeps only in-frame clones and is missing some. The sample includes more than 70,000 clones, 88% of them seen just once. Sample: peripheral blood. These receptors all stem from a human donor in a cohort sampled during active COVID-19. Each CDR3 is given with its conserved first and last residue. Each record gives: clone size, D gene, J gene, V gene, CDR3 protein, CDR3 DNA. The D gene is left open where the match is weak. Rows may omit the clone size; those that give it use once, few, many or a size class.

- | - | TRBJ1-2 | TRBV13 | CASSLGGGANYGYTF | TGTGCCAGCAGCTTAGGAGGGGGTGCTAACTATGGCTACACCTTC
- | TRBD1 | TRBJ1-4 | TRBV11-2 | CASSRRQGTNEKLFF | TGTGCCAGCAGCCGTAGACAGGGTACTAATGAAAAACTGTTTTTT
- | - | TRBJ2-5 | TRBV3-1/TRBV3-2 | CASSQDVETQYF | TGTGCCAGCAGCCAAGACGTAGAGACCCAGTACTTC
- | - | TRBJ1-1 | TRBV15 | CATSRGSLNTEAFF | TGTGCCACCAGCAGAGGCTCCCTAAACACTGAAGCTTTCTTT
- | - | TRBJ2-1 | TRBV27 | CASVKTQGLLNNEQFF | TGTGCCAGCGTCAAGACCCAGGGGCTCCTGAACAATGAGCAGTTCTTC
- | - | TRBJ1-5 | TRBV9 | CASSPRGRDQPQHF | TGTGCCAGCAGCCCCCGGGGTAGGGATCAGCCCCAGCATTTT
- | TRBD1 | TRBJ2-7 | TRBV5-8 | CASGRQGTTAYEQYF | TGTGCCAGCGGAAGACAGGGGACGACGGCCTACGAGCAGTACTTC
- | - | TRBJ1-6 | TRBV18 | CASSPSRDRPLHF | TGTGCCAGCTCACCGTCGAGGGATAGGCCCCTCCACTTT
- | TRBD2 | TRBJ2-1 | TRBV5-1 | CASSLVLAGVNEQFF | TGCGCCAGCAGCTTGGTACTAGCGGGAGTAAATGAGCAGTTCTTC
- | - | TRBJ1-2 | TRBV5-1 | CASSFSQGDGYTF | TGCGCCAGCAGCTTTTCACAGGGAGATGGCTACACCTTC
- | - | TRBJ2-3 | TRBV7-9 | CASSFSGMSTDTQYF | TGTGCCAGCAGCTTTTCAGGGATGAGCACAGATACGCAGTATTTT
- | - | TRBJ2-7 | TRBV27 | CASSRRLHLSESEQYF | TGTGCCAGCAGTCGTCGATTGCACCTCTCTGAGTCCGAGCAGTACTTC
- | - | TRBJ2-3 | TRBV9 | CASSPRDFLSTDTQYF | TGTGCCAGCAGCCCACGGGACTTCCTCAGCACAGATACGCAGTATTTT
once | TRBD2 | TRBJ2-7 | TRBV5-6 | CASSPGGDREQYF | TGTGCCAGCAGCCCGGGGGGGGACCGCGAGCAGTACTTC
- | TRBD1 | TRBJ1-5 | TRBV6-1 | CASSDRTGWHF | TGTGCCAGCAGTGACAGGACAGGTTGGCATTTT
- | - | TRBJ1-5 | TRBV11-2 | CASSRGGGMDNQPQHF | TGTGCCAGCAGTCGGGGCGGGGGAATGGACAATCAGCCCCAGCATTTT
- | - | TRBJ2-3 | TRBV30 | CAVGGQATDTQYF | TGTGCGGTGGGGGGGCAGGCAACAGATACGCAGTATTTT
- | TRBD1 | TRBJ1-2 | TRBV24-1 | CATSDPGTVNYGYTF | TGTGCCACCAGTGACCCCGGGACAGTAAACTATGGCTACACCTTC
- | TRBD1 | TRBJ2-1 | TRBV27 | CASSLRGGTGIITYNEQFF | TGTGCCAGCAGTTTAAGAGGCGGGACAGGGATTATTACGTACAATGAGCAGTTCTTC
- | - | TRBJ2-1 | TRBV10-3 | CAISPGQTTQHNEQFF | TGTGCCATCAGCCCCGGACAGACCACTCAACACAATGAGCAGTTCTTC
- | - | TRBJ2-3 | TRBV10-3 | CAISESSGASTDTQYF | TGTGCCATCAGTGAGTCGAGCGGAGCTAGCACAGATACGCAGTATTTT
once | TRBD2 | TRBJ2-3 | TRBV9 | CASSAAGGRSDTQYF | TGTGCCAGCAGCGCGGCGGGGGGGCGATCAGATACGCAGTATTTT
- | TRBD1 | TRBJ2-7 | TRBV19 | CASSIGLGTGPYEQYF | TGTGCCAGTAGTATAGGACTGGGGACAGGTCCCTACGAGCAGTACTTC
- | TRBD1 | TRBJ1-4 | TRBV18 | CASSLGQGTEKLFF | TGTGCCAGCTCACTCGGACAGGGTACGGAAAAACTGTTTTTT
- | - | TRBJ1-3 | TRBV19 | CASSIIGNTIYF | TGTGCCAGTAGTATTATCGGAAACACCATATATTTT
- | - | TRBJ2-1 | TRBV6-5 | CASSYARGGSYNEQFF | TGTGCCAGCAGTTACGCGCGGGGCGGCTCCTACAATGAGCAGTTCTTC
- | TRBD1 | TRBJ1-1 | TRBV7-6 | CASSPSQGWNTEAFF | TGTGCCAGCAGCCCCTCACAGGGGTGGAACACTGAAGCTTTCTTT
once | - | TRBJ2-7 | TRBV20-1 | CSARSGFEQYF | TGCAGTGCCCGGTCGGGTTTCGAGCAGTACTTC
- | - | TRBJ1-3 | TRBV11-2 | CASSLGPGPISGNTIYF | TGTGCCAGCAGCTTAGGTCCAGGGCCCATCTCTGGAAACACCATATATTTT
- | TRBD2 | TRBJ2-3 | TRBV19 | CASSIEGSLSGGLGDTQYF | TGTGCCAGTAGTATAGAGGGGTCCCTTTCGGGGGGGCTGGGAGATACGCAGTATTTT
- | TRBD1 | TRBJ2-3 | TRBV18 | CASSPKGQGFSTDTQYF | TGTGCCAGCTCACCGAAAGGACAGGGGTTTAGCACAGATACGCAGTATTTT
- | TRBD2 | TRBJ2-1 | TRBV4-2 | CASSQETSGNHEQFF | TGTGCCAGCAGCCAAGAGACTAGCGGGAACCATGAGCAGTTCTTC
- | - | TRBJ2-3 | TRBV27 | CASSFLSGSPNTDTQYF | TGTGCCAGCAGCTTCCTTAGCGGCTCCCCAAACACAGATACGCAGTATTTT
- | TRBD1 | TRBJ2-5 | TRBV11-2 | CASSFDGTGEETQYF | TGTGCCAGCAGCTTCGACGGGACAGGGGAGGAGACCCAGTACTTC
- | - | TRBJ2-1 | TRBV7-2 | CASSSGGAAYNEQFF | TGTGCCAGCAGCTCGGGCGGGGCAGCCTACAATGAGCAGTTCTTC
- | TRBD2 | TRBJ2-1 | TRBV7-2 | CASSLEGTSLNEQFF | TGTGCCAGCAGCTTAGAGGGGACTAGCCTGAATGAGCAGTTCTTC
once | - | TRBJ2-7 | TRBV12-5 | CASGLSRRDHRYEQYF | TGTGCTAGTGGTTTGTCCCGGCGGGACCACCGTTACGAGCAGTACTTC
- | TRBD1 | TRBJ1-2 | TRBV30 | CAWRTGGGYTF | TGTGCCTGGAGGACAGGGGGCGGCTACACCTTC
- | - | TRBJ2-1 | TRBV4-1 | CASSSEGLSYNEQFF | TGCGCCAGCAGCTCAGAGGGACTTTCCTACAATGAGCAGTTCTTC
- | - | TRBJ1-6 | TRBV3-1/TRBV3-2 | CASNLAGTLQSPLHF | TGTGCCAGCAACCTAGCCGGGACATTACAGTCACCCCTCCACTTT
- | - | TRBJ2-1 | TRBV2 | CASSLANEQFF | TGTGCCAGCAGTCTAGCAAATGAGCAGTTCTTC
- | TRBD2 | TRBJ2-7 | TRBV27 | CASSGLSGEEQYF | TGTGCCAGCAGTGGGTTGAGCGGGGAAGAGCAGTACTTC
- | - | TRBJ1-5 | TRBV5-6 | CASSLGNNQPQHF | TGTGCCAGCAGCTTGGGAAACAACCAGCCCCAGCATTTT
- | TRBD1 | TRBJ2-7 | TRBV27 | CASSSDGRGPYEQYF | TGTGCCAGCAGCTCAGATGGCAGGGGGCCCTACGAGCAGTACTTC
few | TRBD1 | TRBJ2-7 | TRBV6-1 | CASSEVGTESYEQYF | TGTGCCAGCAGTGAAGTGGGGACAGAATCCTACGAGCAGTACTTC
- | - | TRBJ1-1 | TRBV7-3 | CASSSMGGTEAFF | TGTGCCAGCAGCTCTATGGGGGGCACTGAAGCTTTCTTT
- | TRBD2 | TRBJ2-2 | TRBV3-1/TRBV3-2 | CASSRPLAGGPQSGELFF | TGTGCCAGCAGCCGACCACTAGCGGGGGGGCCGCAAAGCGGGGAGCTGTTTTTT
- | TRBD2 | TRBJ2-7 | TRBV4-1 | CASSQQPTGGLSSYEQYF | TGCGCCAGCAGCCAACAACCAACGGGGGGTCTTAGCTCCTACGAGCAGTACTTC
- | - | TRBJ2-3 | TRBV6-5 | CASIRDTSTDTQYF | TGTGCCAGCATACGGGACACCAGCACAGATACGCAGTATTTT
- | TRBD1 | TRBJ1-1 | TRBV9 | CASSVARGRTEAFF | TGTGCCAGCAGCGTTGCCAGGGGGAGGACTGAAGCTTTCTTT
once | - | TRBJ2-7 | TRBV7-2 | CASSLTRQASSYEQYF | TGTGCCAGCAGCTTAACCCGACAGGCGAGCTCCTACGAGCAGTACTTC